A single TCR beta chain is shown here with its context. No antigen is known for it. The sample belongs to a study of T cell responses to AZD1222 COVID-19 vaccine. Study-wide results and limits: At baseline, just five to seven AZD1222 recipients tested seropositive. Reportedly, close to half of spike-specific TCRs are directed against unmutated variant regions. Two AZD1222 administrations were followed by greater Spike-specific TCR breadth and depth.

Profiled with immunoSEQ multiplex PCR; TCRdb holds only in-frame clones, not every one. This sample has 50,000 or so clones, with 89% found just once. The CDR3 spans 14 residues. V was pared by 3 bases and J by 6 bases, with 2 bases of the junction left unmatched. The germline V gene encodes CDR1 MRHNA and CDR2 SNTAGT. Sample: peripheral blood, taken 28 days after the second AZD1222 dose. The receptor was derived from an adult who received the AZD1222 COVID-19 vaccine. The genes are TRBV6-4 and TRBJ2-1; 10 nucleotides agree with TRBD2. The CDR3 DNA reads TGTGCCAGCAGTGAAGCGGGGGGGCCCAATGAGCAGTTCTTC. It codes for CASSEAGGPNEQFF.